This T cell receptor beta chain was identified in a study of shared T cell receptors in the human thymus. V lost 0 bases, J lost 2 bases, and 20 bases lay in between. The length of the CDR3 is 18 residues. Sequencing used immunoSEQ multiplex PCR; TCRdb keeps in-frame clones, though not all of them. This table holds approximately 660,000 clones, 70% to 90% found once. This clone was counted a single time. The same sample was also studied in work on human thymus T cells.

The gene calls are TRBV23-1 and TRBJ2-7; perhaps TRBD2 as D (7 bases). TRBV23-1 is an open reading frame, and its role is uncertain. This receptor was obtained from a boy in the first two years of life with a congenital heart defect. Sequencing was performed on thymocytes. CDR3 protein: CASSQSGVGGPPPYEQYF. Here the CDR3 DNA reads TGCGCCAGCAGTCAATCGGGGGTCGGGGGGCCCCCCCCCTACGAGCAGTACTTC.